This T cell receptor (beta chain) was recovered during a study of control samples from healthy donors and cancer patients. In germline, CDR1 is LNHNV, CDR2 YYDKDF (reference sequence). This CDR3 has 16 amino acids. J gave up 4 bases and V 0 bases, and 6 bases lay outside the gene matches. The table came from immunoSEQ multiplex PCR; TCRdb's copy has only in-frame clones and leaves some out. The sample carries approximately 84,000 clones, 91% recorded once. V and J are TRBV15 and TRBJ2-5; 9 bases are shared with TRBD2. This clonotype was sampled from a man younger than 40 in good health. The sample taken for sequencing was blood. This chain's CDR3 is CATSRDRRGGRETQYF. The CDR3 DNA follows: TGTGCCACCAGCAGAGATAGGCGGGGGGGCCGAGAGACCCAGTACTTC.